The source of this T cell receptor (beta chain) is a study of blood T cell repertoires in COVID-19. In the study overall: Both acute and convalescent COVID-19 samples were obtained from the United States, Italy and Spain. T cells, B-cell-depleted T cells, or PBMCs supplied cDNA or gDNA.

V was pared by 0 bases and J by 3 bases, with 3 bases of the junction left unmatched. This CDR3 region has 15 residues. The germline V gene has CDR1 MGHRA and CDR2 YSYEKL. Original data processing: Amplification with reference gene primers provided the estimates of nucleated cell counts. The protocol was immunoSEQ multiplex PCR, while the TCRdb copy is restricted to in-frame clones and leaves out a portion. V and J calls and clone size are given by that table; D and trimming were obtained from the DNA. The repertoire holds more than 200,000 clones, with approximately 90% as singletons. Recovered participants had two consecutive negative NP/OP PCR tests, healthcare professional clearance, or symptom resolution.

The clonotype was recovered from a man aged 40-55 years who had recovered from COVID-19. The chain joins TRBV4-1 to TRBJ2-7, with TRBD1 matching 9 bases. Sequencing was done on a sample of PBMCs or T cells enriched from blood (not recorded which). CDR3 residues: CASSQDLTGGYEQYF. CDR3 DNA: TGCGCCAGCAGCCAAGATTTGACAGGGGGCTACGAGCAGTACTTC.